The rows below give T cell receptor beta chains drawn from one sample of a study of shared clonotypes between healthy human individuals. TCRdb's table, derived via immunoSEQ multiplex PCR, lists solely in-frame clones and lacks some. The profile shows hundreds of thousands of clones, about three quarters of them singletons. The specimen sequenced was memory CD4+ T cells sorted from blood. All receptors come from a woman aged 25 to 45 in good health. Both conserved end residues are part of each CDR3. A D gene is named only where the DNA matches it firmly. Clone size, where shown, is once, few, many, or a class for clones that have expanded.

J | size | V | D | CDR3 | DNA
TRBJ2-1 | - | TRBV4-1 | TRBD2 | CASSQEGASGSNEQFF | TGCGCCAGCAGCCAAGAAGGAGCGAGCGGGAGCAATGAGCAGTTCTTC
TRBJ2-7 | - | TRBV28 | - | CASSGANYEQYF | TGTGCCAGCAGTGGGGCGAACTACGAGCAGTACTTC
TRBJ1-2 | once | TRBV20-1 | - | CSANHYGYTF | TGCAGTGCTAATCACTATGGCTACACCTTC
TRBJ2-1 | - | TRBV4-1 | - | CASSQDSRGRGAEQFF | TGCGCCAGCAGCCAAGATAGTAGGGGACGCGGGGCCGAGCAGTTCTTC
TRBJ1-2 | - | TRBV6-1 | - | CATPPRGQNYGYTF | TGTGCCACCCCACCCCGGGGGCAGAACTATGGCTACACCTTC
TRBJ1-1 | - | TRBV4-2 | TRBD1 | CASSPSGQGTEAFF | TGTGCCAGCAGCCCATCGGGACAGGGGACTGAAGCTTTCTTT
TRBJ1-1 | - | TRBV6-5 | TRBD1 | CASSYRQGVNTEAFF | TGTGCCAGCAGTTATCGACAGGGAGTCAACACTGAAGCTTTCTTT
TRBJ1-5 | - | TRBV5-1 | - | CASSLVGDGQPQHF | TGCGCCAGCAGCTTGGTTGGAGACGGGCAGCCCCAGCATTTT
TRBJ2-3 | - | TRBV19 | TRBD2 | CASSTGTSRHTDTQYF | TGTGCCAGTAGCACGGGGACTAGCCGACACACAGATACGCAGTATTTT
TRBJ2-7 | few | TRBV6-6 | TRBD2 | CASRPTSGSSYEQYF | TGTGCCAGCAGACCGACTAGCGGTAGCTCCTACGAGCAGTACTTC
TRBJ1-6 | - | TRBV11-2 | - | CASAAELYNSPLHF | TGTGCCAGCGCCGCGGAATTATATAATTCACCCCTCCACTTT
TRBJ2-2 | - | TRBV18 | - | CASSPRSVGDTGELFF | TGTGCCAGCTCACCACGATCGGTGGGGGACACCGGGGAGCTGTTTTTT
TRBJ2-2 | once | TRBV7-6 | - | CASSLALEGHNTGELFF | TGTGCCAGCAGCTTAGCGCTAGAGGGCCACAACACCGGGGAGCTGTTTTTT
TRBJ1-1 | - | TRBV4-2 | - | CASSVLAANTEAFF | TGTGCCAGCAGCGTGCTGGCAGCTAACACTGAAGCTTTCTTT
TRBJ2-7 | - | TRBV12-5 | TRBD2 | CASGLVTSGTYEQYF | TGTGCTAGTGGTTTGGTAACTAGCGGAACCTACGAGCAGTACTTC
TRBJ1-1 | - | TRBV6-5 | - | CASRDLKQYTEAFF | TGTGCCAGCAGGGACCTAAAACAGTACACTGAAGCTTTCTTT
TRBJ2-7 | once | TRBV7-8 | - | CASSLRGEQYF | TGTGCCAGCAGCTTAAGGGGAGAGCAGTACTTC
TRBJ1-1 | - | TRBV19 | - | CASSMLSDTEAFF | TGTGCCAGTAGTATGTTATCGGACACTGAAGCTTTCTTT
TRBJ2-7 | few | TRBV27 | - | CASTPNRGYGYEQYF | TGTGCCAGCACCCCCAACCGGGGATATGGGTACGAGCAGTACTTC
TRBJ1-1 | - | TRBV19 | - | CASIRGKNTEAFF | TGTGCCAGTATCAGGGGCAAGAACACTGAAGCTTTCTTT
TRBJ2-5 | few | TRBV5-6 | TRBD2 | CASSRAGRFQETQYF | TGTGCCAGCAGCAGAGCGGGACGCTTCCAAGAGACCCAGTACTTC
TRBJ1-1 | - | TRBV5-1 | - | CASRSDGNTEAFF | TGCGCCAGCAGATCGGACGGTAACACTGAAGCTTTCTTT
TRBJ1-5 | - | TRBV5-1 | - | CASSRNPESNQPQHF | TGCGCCAGCAGCCGGAACCCAGAGAGCAATCAGCCCCAGCATTTT
TRBJ1-2 | few | TRBV28 | - | CASSRGVGSYTF | TGTGCCAGCAGTCGGGGGGTTGGGAGCTACACCTTC
TRBJ2-2 | - | TRBV5-1 | TRBD2 | CASSLAPSGSGGELFF | TGCGCCAGCAGCTTGGCTCCTAGCGGGAGTGGCGGGGAGCTGTTTTTT
TRBJ2-7 | - | TRBV27 | - | CASSTFARAYEQYF | TGTGCCAGCAGTACCTTCGCACGGGCCTACGAGCAGTACTTC
TRBJ2-2 | - | TRBV19 | - | CASTTRGFPGELFF | TGTGCCAGTACCACTAGGGGGTTTCCGGGGGAGCTGTTTTTT
TRBJ2-7 | - | TRBV29-1 | TRBD1 | CSADLGTGSDEQYF | TGCAGCGCCGACCTTGGGACAGGGTCGGACGAGCAGTACTTC
TRBJ2-3 | once | TRBV2 | TRBD1 | CASVTGRTFGGRTDTQYF | TGTGCCAGCGTGACAGGGAGAACGTTCGGCGGGCGCACAGATACGCAGTATTTT
TRBJ2-5 | - | TRBV5-1 | TRBD2 | CASSFGLAGGVETQYF | TGCGCCAGCAGCTTTGGACTAGCGGGAGGCGTAGAGACCCAGTACTTC
TRBJ2-1 | - | TRBV15 | TRBD2 | CATSSGGTKKIHNEQFF | TGTGCCACCAGCAGTGGGGGGACTAAAAAAATACACAATGAGCAGTTCTTC
TRBJ2-7 | - | TRBV28 | TRBD2 | CASSATSGRGLYEQYF | TGTGCCAGCAGTGCTACTAGCGGGAGGGGACTCTACGAGCAGTACTTC
TRBJ1-4 | - | TRBV11-2 | TRBD1 | CASSEDRVKLFF | TGTGCCAGCAGCGAGGACAGGGTGAAACTGTTTTTT
TRBJ2-1 | many | TRBV6-1 | - | CASGTLVYNEQFF | TGTGCCAGCGGCACACTGGTCTACAATGAGCAGTTCTTC
TRBJ2-2 | - | TRBV5-8 | TRBD2 | CASSWGGLAATGELFF | TGTGCCAGCAGCTGGGGAGGACTAGCGGCCACCGGGGAGCTGTTTTTT
TRBJ1-5 | - | TRBV28 | - | CASTEGEGQPQHF | TGTGCCAGCACCGAGGGAGAGGGTCAGCCCCAGCATTTT
TRBJ1-5 | - | TRBV2 | TRBD1 | CASSEGQIDRQPQHF | TGTGCCAGCAGTGAGGGACAGATAGATCGACAGCCCCAGCATTTT
TRBJ2-7 | - | TRBV28 | - | CASSSLTDEQYF | TGTGCCAGCAGTTCCTTAACGGACGAGCAGTACTTC
TRBJ1-5 | few | TRBV29-1 | - | CSVFEGRGSNQPQHF | TGCAGCGTATTTGAGGGCAGGGGATCCAATCAGCCCCAGCATTTT
TRBJ2-7 | - | TRBV4-2 | - | CASSPDASGSLASTYEQYF | TGTGCCAGCAGCCCAGATGCATCAGGGTCCTTAGCGAGCACCTACGAGCAGTACTTC
TRBJ2-7 | - | TRBV9 | TRBD2 | CASSSGGLAGAEQYF | TGTGCCAGCAGCTCAGGCGGACTAGCGGGAGCCGAGCAGTACTTC
TRBJ1-2 | - | TRBV2 | TRBD1 | CASRPGQGGYGYTF | TGTGCCAGCAGACCGGGACAGGGCGGCTATGGCTACACCTTC